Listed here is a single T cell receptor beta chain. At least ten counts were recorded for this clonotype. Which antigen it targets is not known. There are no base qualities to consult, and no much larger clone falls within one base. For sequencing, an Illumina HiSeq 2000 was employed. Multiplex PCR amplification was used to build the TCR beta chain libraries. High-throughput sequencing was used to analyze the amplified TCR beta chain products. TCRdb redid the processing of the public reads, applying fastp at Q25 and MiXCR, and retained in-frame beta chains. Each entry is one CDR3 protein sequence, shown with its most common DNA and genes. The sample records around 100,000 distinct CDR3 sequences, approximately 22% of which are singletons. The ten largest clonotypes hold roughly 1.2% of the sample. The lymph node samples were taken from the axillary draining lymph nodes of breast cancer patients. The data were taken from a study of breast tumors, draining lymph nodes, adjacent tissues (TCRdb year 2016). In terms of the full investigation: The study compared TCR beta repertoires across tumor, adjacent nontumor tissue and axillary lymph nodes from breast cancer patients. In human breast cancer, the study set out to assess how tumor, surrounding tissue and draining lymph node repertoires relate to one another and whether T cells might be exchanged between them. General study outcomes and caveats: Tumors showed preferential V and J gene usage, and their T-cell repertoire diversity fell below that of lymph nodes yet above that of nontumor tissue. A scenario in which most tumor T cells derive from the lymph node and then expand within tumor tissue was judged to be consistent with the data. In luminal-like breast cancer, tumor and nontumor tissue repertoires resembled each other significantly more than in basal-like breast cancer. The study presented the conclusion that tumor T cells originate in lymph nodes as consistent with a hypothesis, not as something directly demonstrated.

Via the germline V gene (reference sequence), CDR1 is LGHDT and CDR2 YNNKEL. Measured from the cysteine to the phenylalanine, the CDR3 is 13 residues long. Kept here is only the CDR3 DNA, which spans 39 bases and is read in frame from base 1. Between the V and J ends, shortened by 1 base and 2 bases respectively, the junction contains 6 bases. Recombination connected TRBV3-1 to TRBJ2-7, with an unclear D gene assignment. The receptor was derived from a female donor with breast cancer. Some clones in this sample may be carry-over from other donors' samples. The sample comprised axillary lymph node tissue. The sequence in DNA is TGTGCCAGCAGCCAAGGGCCCCCCTACGAGCAGTACTTC. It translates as CASSQGPPYEQYF.